This T cell receptor beta chain was obtained from a study of blood T cell repertoires in COVID-19. At the level of the study: Sources were T cells, B-cell-depleted T cells, or PBMCs; the material itself was cDNA or gDNA.

Participant age was roughly 18 to 89 years, and participants resided in approximately 24 US areas. Trimming took off 1 base at V and 9 bases at J, with 20 bases between the two ends. Germline loops: CDR1 SGHTS, CDR2 YDEGEE. The length of the CDR3 is 17 residues. In the original processing: Cell counts per sample came from amplifying reference gene primers. Data came from immunoSEQ multiplex PCR; TCRdb stores just in-frame clones and leaves some out. For V, J and clone size, that table is used; D and trimming come from the DNA. The sample has about 180,000 clones, roughly 87% seen once. The sequenced material came from PBMCs or T cells enriched from blood (not recorded which). The sequence was collected from a human donor with acute COVID-19. The donor label of this sample is uncertain. This chain links TRBV5-8 with TRBJ1-6; no firm D call. The chain's CDR3 is CASSLTAGWGGSSPLHF. The DNA of the CDR3 is TGTGCCAGCAGCTTGACGGCGGGATGGGGAGGATCTTCACCCCTCCACTTT.